The following is a T cell receptor beta chain sequence with its context. These data are taken from a study of blood T cell repertoires in COVID-19. Study information: Sites across the United States, Italy and Spain contributed samples from acute and convalescent COVID-19. T cells, B-cell-depleted T cells, or PBMCs provided the cDNA or gDNA that served as material.

Recovered Cohort 3 donors showed two negative PCRs, clearance, or symptom resolution. TCRdb's copy holds only in-frame clones and misses some; the assay was immunoSEQ multiplex PCR. Of a few hundred thousand clones in the sample, around 83% were seen once. Trimming took off 4 bases at V and 2 bases at J, with 15 bases between the two ends. The CDR3 has 15 amino acids. The germline V gene has CDR1 SGHRS and CDR2 YFSETQ. The clonotype originates from a woman between 50 and 59 years old who had recovered from COVID-19. The sample comprised PBMCs or T cells enriched from blood (not recorded which). V gene TRBV5-1 combines with J gene TRBJ1-1, with a tentative D call TRBD1 (5 bases). The DNA for the CDR3 is TGCGCCAGCAGCCCGGGCGGGGCGCGAAACACTGAAGCTTTCTTT. Protein product: CASSPGGARNTEAFF.